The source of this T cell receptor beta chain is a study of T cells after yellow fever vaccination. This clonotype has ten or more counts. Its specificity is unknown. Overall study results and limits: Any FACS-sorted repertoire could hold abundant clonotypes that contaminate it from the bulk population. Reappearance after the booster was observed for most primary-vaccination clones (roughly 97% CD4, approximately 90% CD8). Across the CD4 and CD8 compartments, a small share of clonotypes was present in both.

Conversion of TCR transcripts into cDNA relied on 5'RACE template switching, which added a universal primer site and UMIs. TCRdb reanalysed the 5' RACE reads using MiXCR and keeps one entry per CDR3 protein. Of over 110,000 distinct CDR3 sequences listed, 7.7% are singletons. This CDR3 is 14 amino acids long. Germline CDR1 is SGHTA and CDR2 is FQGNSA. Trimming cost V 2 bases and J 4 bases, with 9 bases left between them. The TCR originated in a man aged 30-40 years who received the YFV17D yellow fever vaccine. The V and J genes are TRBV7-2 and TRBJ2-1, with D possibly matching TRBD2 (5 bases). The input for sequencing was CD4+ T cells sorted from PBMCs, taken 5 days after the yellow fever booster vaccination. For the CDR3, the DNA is TGTGCCAGCAGCTTATCAAGCGGATACAATGAGCAGTTCTTC. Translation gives CASSLSSGYNEQFF.